This is a list of T cell receptor beta chains from one sample in a study of monozygotic twins with inflammatory bowel disease. TCRdb re-called the 5' RACE reads and gives one entry per CDR3 protein, without DNA. This sample carries 170,000 or so distinct CDR3 sequences, with 6.5% to 9% going to the ten biggest clones. Sequenced material: blood. Source of these receptors: a human donor with ulcerative colitis or Crohn's disease, or a healthy co-twin of an affected twin (not recorded which). The CDR3 runs from the conserved cysteine through the conserved F or W. Each record gives: V gene, J gene, CDR3 protein.

TRBV20-1,TRBJ2-5,CSAFTGGETQYF
TRBV12-3/TRBV12-4,TRBJ2-7,CASSSSGGGYEQYF
TRBV25-1,TRBJ2-5,CASSYSGRGAETQYF
TRBV24-1,TRBJ2-1,CATSDTRRSVASSYNEQFF
TRBV27,TRBJ2-7,CASRRQGGVGTLSYEQYF
TRBV5-1,TRBJ2-7,CASSLGPDISYEQYF
TRBV5-1,TRBJ2-1,CASSPPGQGNNEQFF
TRBV7-8,TRBJ2-7,CASRRAPSSSYEQYF
TRBV20-1,TRBJ1-4,CSARQLGTGNEKLFF
TRBV7-9,TRBJ1-1,CASSLVGAGLMNTEAFF
TRBV5-6,TRBJ1-1,CASSLAGAPYEAFF
TRBV28,TRBJ2-7,CASKELAGGVFNYEQYF
TRBV27,TRBJ2-5,CASSAAGVQETQYF
TRBV5-1,TRBJ1-1,CASSLYPQRRMENTEAFF
TRBV5-1,TRBJ2-7,CASSLEGPGSYEQYF
TRBV11-3,TRBJ2-3,CASSLVAGSTDTQYF
TRBV20-1,TRBJ1-2,CSAKRGGYGYTF
TRBV20-1,TRBJ2-1,CSASGGSRSLNNEQFF
TRBV6-5,TRBJ1-2,CATLESGGGYTF
TRBV19,TRBJ2-6,CASSIGVGGFLSGANVLTF
TRBV7-3,TRBJ2-3,CASSFDGTGADTQYF
TRBV20-1,TRBJ1-2,CSAGLDRGLWGYTF
TRBV18,TRBJ1-3,CASSPWLGAGNTIYF
TRBV7-2,TRBJ2-7,CASSLVGLAAGYEQYF
TRBV7-2,TRBJ2-4,CASSAVQGLAKNIQYF
TRBV4-1,TRBJ2-1,CASSQAVPSGGRSEQFF
TRBV9,TRBJ1-2,CASSVGGVPGQDGYTF
TRBV6-2/TRBV6-3,TRBJ2-1,CASSLPPGYNEQFF
TRBV12-3/TRBV12-4,TRBJ2-3,CASRGGLAGDGDTQYF